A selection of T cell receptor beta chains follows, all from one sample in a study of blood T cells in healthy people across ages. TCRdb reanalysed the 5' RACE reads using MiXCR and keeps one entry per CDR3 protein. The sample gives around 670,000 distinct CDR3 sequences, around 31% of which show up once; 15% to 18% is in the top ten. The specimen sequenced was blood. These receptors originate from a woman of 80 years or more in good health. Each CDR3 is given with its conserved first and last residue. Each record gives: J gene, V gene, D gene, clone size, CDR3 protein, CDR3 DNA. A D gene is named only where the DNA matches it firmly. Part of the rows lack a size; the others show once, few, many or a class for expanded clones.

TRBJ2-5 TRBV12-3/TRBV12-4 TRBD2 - CASSLRGVRPGSSYNGQYF TGTGCCAGCAGTTTACGGGGGGTCCGACCGGGGAGCTCCTACAATGGGCAGTACTTC
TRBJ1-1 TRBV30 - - CAWSVQGGKGAFF TGTGCCTGGAGTGTACAGGGAGGAAAGGGAGCTTTCTTT
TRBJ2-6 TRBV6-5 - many CASSSQGAGANVLTF TGTGCCAGCAGTTCACAGGGAGCAGGGGCCAACGTCCTGACTTTC
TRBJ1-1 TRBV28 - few CASSLGATNTEAFF TGTGCCAGCAGTTTGGGGGCGACAAACACTGAAGCTTTCTTT
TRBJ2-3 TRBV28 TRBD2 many CASNRLAGTDTQYF TGTGCCAGCAACAGACTAGCGGGGACAGATACGCAGTATTTT
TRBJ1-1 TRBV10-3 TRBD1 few CAIAQGAGNTEAFF TGTGCCATCGCGCAGGGGGCGGGGAACACTGAAGCTTTCTTT
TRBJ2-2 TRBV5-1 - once CASSYGTPPGELFF TGCGCCAGCAGCTACGGGACCCCGCCCGGGGAGCTGTTTTTT
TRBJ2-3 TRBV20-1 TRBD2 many CSARGGSGDSTDTQYF TGCAGTGCTAGGGGGGGGTCCGGGGATAGCACAGATACGCAGTATTTT
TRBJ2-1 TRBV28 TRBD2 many CASSPTPGRGSSYNEQFF TGTGCCAGCAGTCCTACCCCTGGGCGGGGGAGCTCCTACAATGAGCAGTTCTTC
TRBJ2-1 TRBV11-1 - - CASSPGRWVNEQFF TGTGCCAGCAGCCCGGGACGGTGGGTCAATGAGCAGTTCTTC
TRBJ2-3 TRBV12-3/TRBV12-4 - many CASSPTGSLLSSTDTQYF TGTGCCAGCAGCCCCACAGGGTCCCTCCTTTCTAGCACAGATACGCAGTATTTT
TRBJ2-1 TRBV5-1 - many CASSLASSSYNEQFF TGTGCCAGCAGCTTAGCGAGCAGCTCCTACAATGAGCAGTTCTTC
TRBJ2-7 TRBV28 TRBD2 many CASSFAGGPDEQYF TGTGCCAGCAGTTTCGCGGGGGGTCCCGACGAGCAGTACTTC
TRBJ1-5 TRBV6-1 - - CASSEAREVHF TGTGCCAGCAGTGAAGCAAGGGAGGTGCATTTT
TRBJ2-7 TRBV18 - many CASSPTDSTYEQYF TGTGCCAGCTCACCTACAGACAGCACCTACGAGCAGTACTTC
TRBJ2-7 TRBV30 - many CAWSVGGGVYYEQYF TGTGCCTGGAGCGTCGGTGGGGGAGTATATTACGAGCAGTACTTC
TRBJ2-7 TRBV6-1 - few CASSVRQCYEQYF TGTGCCAGCAGTGTTAGACAGTGCTACGAGCAGTACTTC
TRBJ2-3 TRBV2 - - CASKAGGRDTQYF TGTGCCAGCAAGGCGGGCGGACGGGATACGCAGTATTTT
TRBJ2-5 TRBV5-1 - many CASSLVGPQETQYF TGCGCCAGCAGCTTGGTGGGTCCCCAAGAGACCCAGTACTTC
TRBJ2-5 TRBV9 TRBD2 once CASSVAPRPAGETQYF TGTGCCAGCAGCGTAGCCCCCCGGCCAGCGGGGGAGACCCAGTACTTC
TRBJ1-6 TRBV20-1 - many CSARLRGTPNSPLHF TGCAGTGCTAGATTGCGGGGGACCCCTAATTCACCCCTCCACTTT
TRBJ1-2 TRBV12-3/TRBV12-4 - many CASSNPGSNYGYTF TGTGCCAGCAGTAATCCAGGGTCGAACTATGGCTACACCTTC
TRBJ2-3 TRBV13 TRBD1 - CASSLDTGQGTDTQYF TGTGCCAGCAGCTTAGACACGGGACAGGGCACAGATACGCAGTATTTT
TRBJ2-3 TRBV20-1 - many CSAREGTDTQYF TGCAGTGCTAGGGAGGGAACAGATACGCAGTATTTT
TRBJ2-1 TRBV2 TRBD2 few CASSEREGPYNEQFF TGTGCCAGCAGTGAGCGGGAGGGCCCATACAATGAGCAGTTCTTC
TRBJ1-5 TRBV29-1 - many CSVVIGNQPQHF TGCAGCGTTGTAATCGGCAATCAGCCCCAGCATTTT